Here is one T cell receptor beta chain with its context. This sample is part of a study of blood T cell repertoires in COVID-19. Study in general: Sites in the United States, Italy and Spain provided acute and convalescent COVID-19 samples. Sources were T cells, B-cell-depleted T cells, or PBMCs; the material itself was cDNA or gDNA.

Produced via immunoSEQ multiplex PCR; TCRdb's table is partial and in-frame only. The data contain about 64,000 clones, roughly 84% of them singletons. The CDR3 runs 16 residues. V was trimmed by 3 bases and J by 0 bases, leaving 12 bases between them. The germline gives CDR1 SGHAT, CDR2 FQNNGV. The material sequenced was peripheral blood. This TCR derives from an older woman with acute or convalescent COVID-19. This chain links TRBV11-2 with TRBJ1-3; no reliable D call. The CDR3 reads CASSFSRDSSGNTIYF. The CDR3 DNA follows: TGTGCCAGCAGCTTTAGCCGAGATAGCTCTGGAAACACCATATATTTT. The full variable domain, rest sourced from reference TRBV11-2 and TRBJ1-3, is EAGVAQSPRYKIIEKRQSVAFWCNPISGHATLYWYQQILGQGPKLLIQFQNNGVVDDSQLPKDRFSAERLKGVDSTLKIQPAKLEDSAVYLCASSFSRDSSGNTIYFGEGSWLTVV.